Listed below are T cell receptor beta chains from one sample, sequenced in a study of blood T cell repertoires in COVID-19. The table came from immunoSEQ multiplex PCR; TCRdb's copy has only in-frame clones and leaves some out. The repertoire holds 190,000 or so clones, with 75% to 90% as singletons. Material for sequencing was PBMCs or T cells enriched from blood (not recorded which). These receptors all stem from a man aged 25-45 years who had recovered from COVID-19. Both conserved end residues are part of each CDR3. The D gene is left open where the match is weak. Expanded clones get a size class; other rows say once, few or many, or leave the size out.

V gene	J gene	clone size	D gene	CDR3 protein	CDR3 DNA
TRBV12-5	TRBJ1-5	-	-	CASDAEAGDSNQPQHF	TGTGCTAGTGATGCCGAGGCAGGGGATAGCAATCAGCCCCAGCATTTT
TRBV18	TRBJ2-7	-	-	CASSPRARTYEQYF	TGTGCCAGCTCACCACGGGCCAGAACCTACGAGCAGTACTTC
TRBV5-4	TRBJ1-2	-	-	CASSLAYGYTF	TGTGCCAGCAGCTTAGCATATGGCTACACCTTC
TRBV6-2/TRBV6-3	TRBJ2-2	-	TRBD1	CASSYSPTGATNTGELFF	TGTGCCAGCAGTTACTCGCCCACAGGGGCTACGAACACCGGGGAGCTGTTTTTT
TRBV6-5	TRBJ1-4	-	-	CASSYSRANEKLFF	TGTGCCAGCAGTTACTCGAGGGCTAATGAAAAACTGTTTTTT
TRBV19	TRBJ2-7	-	TRBD1	CASSTKGQVSYEQYF	TGTGCCAGTAGCACGAAAGGACAGGTGAGCTACGAGCAGTACTTC
TRBV28	TRBJ1-5	-	-	CASSYSRGEGNQPQHF	TGTGCCAGCAGTTACTCTCGCGGGGAAGGCAATCAGCCCCAGCATTTT
TRBV3-1/TRBV3-2	TRBJ2-7	-	TRBD1	CASSQNQWTGRYEQYF	TGTGCCAGCAGCCAAAACCAATGGACAGGTCGTTACGAGCAGTACTTC
TRBV2	TRBJ2-5	-	TRBD1	CASKQGAGETQYF	TGTGCCAGCAAACAGGGGGCAGGAGAGACCCAGTACTTC
TRBV19	TRBJ2-7	-	-	CASSINTGRVDEQYF	TGTGCCAGTAGTATTAACACAGGGAGGGTCGACGAGCAGTACTTC
TRBV19	TRBJ1-1	few	TRBD1	CASRNRGKVETEAFF	TGTGCCAGCCGAAACAGGGGAAAGGTGGAAACTGAAGCTTTCTTT
TRBV6-5	TRBJ2-1	-	TRBD2	CASSYGAGTDEQFF	TGTGCCAGCAGTTACGGAGCGGGGACCGATGAGCAGTTCTTC
TRBV4-1	TRBJ2-1	-	-	CASSQERLLSYNEQFF	TGCGCCAGCAGCCAAGAACGGTTACTCTCCTACAATGAGCAGTTCTTC
TRBV27	TRBJ2-4	-	-	CASSDTLAKNIQYF	TGTGCCAGCAGCGACACCCTAGCCAAAAACATTCAGTACTTC
TRBV11-2	TRBJ2-1	-	-	CASSLDRWALEQFF	TGTGCCAGCAGCTTAGATCGATGGGCACTTGAGCAGTTCTTC
TRBV30	TRBJ2-3	-	-	CAWSPGESSTDTQYF	TGTGCCTGGAGCCCAGGGGAATCTAGCACAGATACGCAGTATTTT